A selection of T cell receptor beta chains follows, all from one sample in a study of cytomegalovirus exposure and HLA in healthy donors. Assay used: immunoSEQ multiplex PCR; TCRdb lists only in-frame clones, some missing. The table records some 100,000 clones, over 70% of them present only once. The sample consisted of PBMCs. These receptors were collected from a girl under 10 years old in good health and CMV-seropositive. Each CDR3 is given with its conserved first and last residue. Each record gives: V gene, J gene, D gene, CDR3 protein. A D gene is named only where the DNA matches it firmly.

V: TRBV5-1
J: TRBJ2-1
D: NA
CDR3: CASTSPSVGNEQFF

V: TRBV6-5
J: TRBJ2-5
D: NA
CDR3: CASSRSSGTQYF

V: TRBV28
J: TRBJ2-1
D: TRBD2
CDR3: CASGRVYNEQFF

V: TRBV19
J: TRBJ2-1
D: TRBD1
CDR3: CASSAMGQGLEGGDNEQFF

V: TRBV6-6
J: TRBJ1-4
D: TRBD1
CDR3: CASSRDRYEKLFF

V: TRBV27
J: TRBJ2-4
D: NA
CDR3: CASSLKGLDIQYF

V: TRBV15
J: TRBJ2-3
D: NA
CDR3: CATSTGSWQYF

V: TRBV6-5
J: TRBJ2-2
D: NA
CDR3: CASWSWGRSGELFF

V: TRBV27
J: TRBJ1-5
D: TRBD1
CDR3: CASRPDRGNQPQHF

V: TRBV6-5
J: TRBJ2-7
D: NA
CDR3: CASSYGGPNSYEQYF

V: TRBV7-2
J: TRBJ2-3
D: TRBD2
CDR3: CASSLVGTSGYTDTQYF

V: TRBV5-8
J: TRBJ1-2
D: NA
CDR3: CASRKDIGGYTF

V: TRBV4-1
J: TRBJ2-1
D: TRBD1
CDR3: CASSQDTGTGGEQFF

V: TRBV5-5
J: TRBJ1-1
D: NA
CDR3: CASSLAGTMANTEAFF

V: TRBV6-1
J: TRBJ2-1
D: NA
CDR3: CASITGVTYNEQFF

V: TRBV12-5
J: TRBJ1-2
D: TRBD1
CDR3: CASGLTRRMGQGYGYTF

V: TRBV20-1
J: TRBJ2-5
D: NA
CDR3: CSATGETQYF

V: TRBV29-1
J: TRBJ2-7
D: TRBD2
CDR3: CSVLAGYEQYF

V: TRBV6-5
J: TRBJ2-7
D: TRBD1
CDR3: CASSWDRESYEQYF

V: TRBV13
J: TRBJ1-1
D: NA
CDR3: CASSLFFGENTEAFF

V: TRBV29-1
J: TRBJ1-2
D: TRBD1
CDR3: CSVVGTGRNYGYTF

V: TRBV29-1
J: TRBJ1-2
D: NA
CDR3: CSVSGQAGGNYGYTF

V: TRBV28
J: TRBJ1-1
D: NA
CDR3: CASSSMNTEAFF

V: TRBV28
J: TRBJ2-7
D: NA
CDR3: CASSPRRAAQYF

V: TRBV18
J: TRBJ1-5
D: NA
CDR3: CASSPTGYQPQHF

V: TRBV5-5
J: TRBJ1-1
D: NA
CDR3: CASSLGGAFF

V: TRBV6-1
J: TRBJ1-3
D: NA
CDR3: CASSAGYLGNTIYF

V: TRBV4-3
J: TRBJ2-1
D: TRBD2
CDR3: CASSPGLAGYNEQFF

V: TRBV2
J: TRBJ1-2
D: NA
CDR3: CASSEKTYYGYTF

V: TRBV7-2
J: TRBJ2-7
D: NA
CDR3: CASSLSGIEQYF

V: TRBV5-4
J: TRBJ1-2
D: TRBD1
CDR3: CASSRSTGAANYGYTF

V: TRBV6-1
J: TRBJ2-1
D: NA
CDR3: CATRFVGGSGEQFF

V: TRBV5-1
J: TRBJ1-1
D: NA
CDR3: CASSLGSWSMEDTEAFF

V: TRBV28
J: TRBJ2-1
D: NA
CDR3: CASISGSYNEQFF

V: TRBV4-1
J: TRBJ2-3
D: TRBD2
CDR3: CASRTTSGRADTQYF

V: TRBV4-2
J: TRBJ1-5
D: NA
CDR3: CASSQESGFQPQHF

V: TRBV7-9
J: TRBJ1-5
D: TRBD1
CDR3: CASSDRDSNQPQHF

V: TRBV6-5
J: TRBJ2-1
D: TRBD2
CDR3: CASSSWRLAHNEQFF

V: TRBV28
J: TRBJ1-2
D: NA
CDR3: CASSSPVYGYTF

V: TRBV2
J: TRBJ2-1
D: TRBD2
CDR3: CASSSGRGYEQFF

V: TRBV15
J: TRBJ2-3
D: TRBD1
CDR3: CATSRDRTGIDTQYF

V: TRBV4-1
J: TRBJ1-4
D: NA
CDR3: CASSLQLQGPTNEKLFF